The present T cell receptor beta chain was sequenced within a study of regulatory T cells in long-lasting Graves disease. Study outcomes and limitations: Whereas new patients shared about 980 public clonotypes, persistent patients shared more, at 2,500 to 3,500. Among samples with persistent disease, TRBV28, TRBJ1-2 and TRBJ2-5 were favored.

Documented time point: newly diagnosed GD, antithyroid drugs for less than 3 months. The TCR library was made from RNA extracted from PBMCs. Relying on iRepertoire HTBI primers and Arm-PCR of CDR3 regions, the team built TCR beta libraries. In TCRdb, the multiplex PCR reads were re-called with MiXCR into one record per CDR3 protein. Of under 250,000 distinct CDR3 sequences listed, roughly 19% are singletons. This clonotype was picked up many times. The antigen remains unidentified. The CDR3 covers 14 residues. Looked up from germline, CDR1 is SGHTA and CDR2 is FQGNSA. Trimming took 2 bases from V and 2 from J, leaving 10 bases between them. The data were also submitted as part of a second study, on T cells in Graves' hyperthyroidism and ophthalmopathy. That source adds: The diagnostic basis comprised clinical symptoms, serum thyroxine and TRAb, thyroid ultrasound and orbital computed tomography. Within blood appeared most thyroid clonotypes that had expanded above 0.001.

The source of this sequence is a woman in her 30s with Graves disease. Sequencing was performed on peripheral blood mononuclear cells (PBMCs), taken at new diagnosis, from a patient treated with antithyroid drugs. This rearrangement joins TRBV7-2 to TRBJ2-7, with no clear D. CDR3: CASSLRDRPYEQYF. CDR3 nucleotides: TGTGCCAGCAGCTTACGCGACCGACCCTACGAGCAGTACTTC. Supplemented by reference TRBV7-2 and TRBJ2-7, the full variable domain reads GAGVSQSPSNKVTEKGKDVELRCDPISGHTALYWYRQSLGQGLEFLIYFQGNSAPDKSGLPSDRFSAERTGGSVSTLTIQRTQQEDSAVYLCASSLRDRPYEQYFGPGTRLTVT.